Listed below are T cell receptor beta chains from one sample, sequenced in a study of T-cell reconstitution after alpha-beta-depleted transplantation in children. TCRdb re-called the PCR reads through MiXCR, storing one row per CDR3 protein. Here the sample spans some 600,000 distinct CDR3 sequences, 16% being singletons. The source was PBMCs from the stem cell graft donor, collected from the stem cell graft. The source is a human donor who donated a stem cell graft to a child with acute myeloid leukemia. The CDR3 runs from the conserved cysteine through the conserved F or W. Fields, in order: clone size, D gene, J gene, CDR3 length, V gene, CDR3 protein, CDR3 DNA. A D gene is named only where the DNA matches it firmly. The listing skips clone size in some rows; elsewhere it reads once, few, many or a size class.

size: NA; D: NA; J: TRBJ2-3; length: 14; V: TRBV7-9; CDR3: CASSLGWSPDTQYF; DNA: TGTGCCAGCAGCTTAGGGTGGAGCCCAGATACGCAGTATTTT
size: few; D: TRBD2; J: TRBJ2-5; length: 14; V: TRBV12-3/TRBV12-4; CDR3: CASSPPGAGGPIDF; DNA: TGTGCCAGCAGTCCCCCCGGGGCGGGGGGCCCGATAGACTTC
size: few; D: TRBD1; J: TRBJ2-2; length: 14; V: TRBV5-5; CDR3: CASSSFQGAGELFF; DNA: TGTGCCAGCAGCTCTTTCCAGGGGGCCGGGGAGCTGTTTTTT
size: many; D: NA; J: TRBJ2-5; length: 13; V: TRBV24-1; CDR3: CATSRPGQETQYF; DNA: TGTGCCACCAGTCGGCCAGGCCAAGAGACCCAGTACTTC
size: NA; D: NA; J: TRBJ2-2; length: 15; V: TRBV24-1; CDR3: CATSDFRGNTGELFF; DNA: TGTGCCACCAGTGATTTTCGCGGGAACACCGGGGAGCTGTTTTTT
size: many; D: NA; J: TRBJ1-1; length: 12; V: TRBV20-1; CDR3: CSATFGNTEAFF; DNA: TGCAGTGCTACGTTCGGGAACACTGAAGCTTTCTTT
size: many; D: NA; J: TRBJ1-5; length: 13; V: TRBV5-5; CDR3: CASSQVGNQPQHF; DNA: TGTGCCAGCAGCCAGGTGGGAAATCAGCCCCAGCATTTT
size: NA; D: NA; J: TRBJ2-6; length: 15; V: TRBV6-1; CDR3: CASGRGLPGANVLTF; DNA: TGTGCCAGCGGGCGGGGTCTTCCTGGGGCCAACGTCCTGACTTTC
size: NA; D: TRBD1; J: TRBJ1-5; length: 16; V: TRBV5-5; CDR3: CVSSVSTGAVFQPQHF; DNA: TGTGTCAGCAGCGTATCGACAGGGGCGGTTTTTCAGCCCCAGCATTTT
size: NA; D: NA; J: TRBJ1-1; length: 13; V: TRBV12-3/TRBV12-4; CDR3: CASSLVSRTEAFF; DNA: TGTGCCAGCAGTTTGGTGTCAAGAACTGAAGCTTTCTTT
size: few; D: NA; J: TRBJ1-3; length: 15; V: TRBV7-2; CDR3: CASSPRGGSGNTIYF; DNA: TGTGCCAGCAGTCCTAGGGGGGGCTCTGGAAACACCATATATTTT
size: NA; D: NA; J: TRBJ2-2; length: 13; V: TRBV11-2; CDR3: CASSLVTLGELFF; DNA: TGTGCCAGCAGCTTAGTTACCCTCGGGGAGCTGTTTTTT
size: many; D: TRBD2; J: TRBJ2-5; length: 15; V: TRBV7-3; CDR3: CASSLAGTSVETQYF; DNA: TGTGCCAGCAGCTTAGCCGGGACTAGCGTCGAGACCCAGTACTTC
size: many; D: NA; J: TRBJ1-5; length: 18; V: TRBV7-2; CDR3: CASSLWGRTVDSNQPQHF; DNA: TGTGCCAGCAGCTTATGGGGACGGACGGTGGATAGCAATCAGCCCCAGCATTTT
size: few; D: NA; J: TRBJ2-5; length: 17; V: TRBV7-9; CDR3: CASSPLNPAIRGETQYF; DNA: TGTGCCAGCAGCCCTCTAAACCCGGCAATCCGGGGCGAGACCCAGTACTTC
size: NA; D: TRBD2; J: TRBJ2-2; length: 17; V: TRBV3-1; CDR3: CAICLQAGGPVTGELFF; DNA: TGTGCCATCTGTTTGCAAGCGGGGGGGCCGGTCACCGGGGAGCTGTTTTTT
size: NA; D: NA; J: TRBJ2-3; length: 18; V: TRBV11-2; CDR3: CASSLVGVSLSPTDTQYF; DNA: TGTGCCAGCAGCTTAGTAGGTGTCAGCCTTTCACCCACAGATACGCAGTATTTT
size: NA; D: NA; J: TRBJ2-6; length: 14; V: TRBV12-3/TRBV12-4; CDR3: CASSSGRGANVLTF; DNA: TGTGCCAGCAGTTCGGGTAGAGGGGCCAACGTCCTGACTTTC
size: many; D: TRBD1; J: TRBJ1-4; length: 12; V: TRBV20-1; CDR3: CSTTGGQEKLFF; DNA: TGCAGTACGACAGGGGGCCAGGAAAAACTGTTTTTT
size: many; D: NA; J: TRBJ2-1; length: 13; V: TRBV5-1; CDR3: CASSLDTYNEQFF; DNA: TGCGCCAGCAGCTTGGACACGTACAATGAGCAGTTCTTC
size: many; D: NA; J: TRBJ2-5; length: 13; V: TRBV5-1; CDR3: CASRAVREETQYF; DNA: TGCGCCAGCAGGGCGGTCCGTGAAGAGACCCAGTACTTC
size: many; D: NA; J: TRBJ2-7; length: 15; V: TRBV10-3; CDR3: CAISESPEGAYEQYF; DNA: TGTGCCATCAGTGAGTCCCCCGAGGGCGCCTACGAGCAGTACTTC
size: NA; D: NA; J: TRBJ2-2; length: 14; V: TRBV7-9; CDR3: CASSLSAGTGELFF; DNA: TGTGCCAGCAGCTTAAGTGCGGGCACCGGGGAGCTGTTTTTT
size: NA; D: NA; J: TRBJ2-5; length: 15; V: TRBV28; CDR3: CASSLLGVKRETQYF; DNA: TGTGCCAGCAGCCTACTGGGGGTGAAGCGAGAGACCCAGTACTTC
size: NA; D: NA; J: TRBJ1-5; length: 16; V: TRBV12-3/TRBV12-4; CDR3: CASSLAWGSGNQPQHF; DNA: TGTGCCAGCAGTTTAGCCTGGGGCTCGGGCAATCAGCCCCAGCATTTT
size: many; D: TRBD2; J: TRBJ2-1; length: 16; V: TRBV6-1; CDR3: CASSGPETSGGVEQFF; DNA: TGTGCCAGCAGTGGCCCCGAGACTAGCGGGGGGGTCGAGCAGTTCTTC
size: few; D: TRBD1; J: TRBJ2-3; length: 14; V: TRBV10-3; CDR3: CAAQGEFSTDTQYF; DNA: TGTGCCGCACAGGGGGAATTTAGCACAGATACGCAGTATTTT
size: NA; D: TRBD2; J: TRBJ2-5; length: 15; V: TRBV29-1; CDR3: CSVLGTSGGPETQYF; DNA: TGCAGCGTCCTGGGGACTAGCGGGGGCCCGGAGACCCAGTACTTC
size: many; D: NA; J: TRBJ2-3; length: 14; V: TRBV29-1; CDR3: CSVDGDTLTDTQYF; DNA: TGCAGCGTTGACGGGGACACCCTCACAGATACGCAGTATTTT
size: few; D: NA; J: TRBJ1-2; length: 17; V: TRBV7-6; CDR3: CASSPVSGVDSLYGYTF; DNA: TGTGCCAGCAGCCCCGTGTCAGGGGTCGATTCCCTCTATGGCTACACCTTC
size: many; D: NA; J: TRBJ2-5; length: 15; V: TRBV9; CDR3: CASSVKEGGAKTQYF; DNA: TGTGCCAGCAGCGTCAAGGAAGGGGGGGCGAAGACCCAGTACTTC
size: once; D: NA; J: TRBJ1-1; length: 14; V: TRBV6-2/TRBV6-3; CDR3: CASSYGGIGSEAFF; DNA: TGTGCCAGCAGTTACGGGGGGATCGGGTCTGAAGCTTTCTTT
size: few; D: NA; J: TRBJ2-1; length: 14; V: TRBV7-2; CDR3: CASSPTAIYNEQFF; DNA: TGTGCCAGCAGCCCCACGGCGATCTACAATGAGCAGTTCTTC
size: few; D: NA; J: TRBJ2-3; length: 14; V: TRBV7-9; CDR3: CASSTGGAVVTQYF; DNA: TGTGCCAGCAGCACGGGGGGCGCCGTCGTTACGCAGTATTTT
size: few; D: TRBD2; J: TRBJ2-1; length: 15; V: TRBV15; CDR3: CATSYLAGGWNEQFF; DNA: TGTGCCACCAGCTATCTAGCGGGGGGGTGGAATGAGCAGTTCTTC
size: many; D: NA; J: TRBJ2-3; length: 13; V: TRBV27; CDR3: CASSLRFADTQYF; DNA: TGTGCCAGCAGTTTAAGGTTCGCAGATACGCAGTATTTT
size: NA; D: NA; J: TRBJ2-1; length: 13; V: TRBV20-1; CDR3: CSAPGLRGAEQFF; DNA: TGCAGTGCGCCCGGGTTGAGGGGGGCTGAGCAGTTCTTC
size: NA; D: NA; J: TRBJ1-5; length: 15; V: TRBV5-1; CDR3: CASSLAGDGNQPQHF; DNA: TGCGCCAGCAGCTTGGCAGGGGACGGTAATCAGCCCCAGCATTTT
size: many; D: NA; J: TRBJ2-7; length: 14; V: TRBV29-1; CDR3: CSVERSGGGHEQYF; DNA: TGCAGCGTTGAACGTAGTGGTGGGGGCCACGAGCAGTACTTC
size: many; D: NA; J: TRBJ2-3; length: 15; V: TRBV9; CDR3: CASSVGGLGTDTQYF; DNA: TGTGCCAGCAGCGTAGGGGGTCTCGGCACAGATACGCAGTATTTT
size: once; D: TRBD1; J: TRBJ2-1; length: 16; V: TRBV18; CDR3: CASSPRGQGPGNEQFF; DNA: TGTGCCAGCTCACCACGGGGACAGGGTCCGGGGAATGAGCAGTTCTTC
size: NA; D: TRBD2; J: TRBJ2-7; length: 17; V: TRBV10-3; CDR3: CAISGGLAGGSSYEQYF; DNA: TGTGCCATCAGTGGGGGACTAGCGGGGGGTTCTTCCTACGAGCAGTACTTC
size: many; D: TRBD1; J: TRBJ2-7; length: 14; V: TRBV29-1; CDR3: CSVVGPGGSYEQYF; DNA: TGCAGCGTTGTTGGCCCAGGGGGAAGCTACGAGCAGTACTTC
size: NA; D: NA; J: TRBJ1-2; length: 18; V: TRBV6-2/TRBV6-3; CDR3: CASRKTRVVQETNYGYTF; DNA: TGTGCCAGCAGGAAGACCAGAGTGGTGCAGGAAACTAACTATGGCTACACCTTC
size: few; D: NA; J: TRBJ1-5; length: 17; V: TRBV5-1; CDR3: CASSLGPMGNSNQPQHF; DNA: TGCGCCAGCAGCTTGGGGCCAATGGGCAATAGCAATCAGCCCCAGCATTTT